This TCR beta chain emerged from a study of blood T cell repertoires in COVID-19. Overall study context: The United States, Italy and Spain supplied acute and convalescent COVID-19 samples. Sources were T cells, B-cell-depleted T cells, or PBMCs; the material itself was cDNA or gDNA.

In its sample, this clone was seen once. The CDR3 consists of 15 residues. CDR1 is LGHDT and CDR2 is YNNKEL in the germline V gene (reference sequence). V was pared by 3 bases and J by 3 bases, with 14 bases between. In the authors' workflow: Amplification of reference gene primers provided the estimated nucleated cell counts. Sequencing was performed with immunoSEQ multiplex PCR; in TCRdb, only in-frame clones are kept and a portion is missing. V and J calls plus clone size are reproduced from that table; the DNA served to infer D and trimming. The data show about 240,000 clones, more than 75% seen once.

The specimen sequenced was peripheral blood. The sequence came from a woman under 40 who had recovered from COVID-19. The rearrangement joins TRBV3-1 (or the pseudogene TRBV3-2) to TRBJ1-2; no definite D call. CDR3 nucleotides: TGTGCCAGCAGCCACACCCCGAGGGTCGACTATGGCTACACCTTC. Its protein product is CASSHTPRVDYGYTF.